Below are 13 T cell receptor beta chains sequenced from a single sample in a study of blood T cell repertoires in COVID-19. The assay was immunoSEQ multiplex PCR, and TCRdb's table has in-frame clones only and misses some. The sample records approximately 200,000 clones, 80% to 90% being singletons. Sequencing used PBMCs or T cells enriched from blood (not recorded which). All receptors come from a woman in her thirties who had been exposed to COVID-19.

This clone was found once. The chain uses TRBV25-1 and TRBJ1-5; D gene unclear. The CDR3 contains 14 residues. Trimming left V 8 bases short and J 0 bases short, with 11 bases between. Germline CDR1 reads MGHDK; CDR2 reads SYGVNS. The CDR3 region is CASQDFYSNQPQHF. CDR3 coding DNA: TGTGCCAGCCAGGATTTTTATAGCAATCAGCCCCAGCATTTT.

The rearrangement joins TRBV9 to TRBJ2-3, with D tentatively TRBD2 (5 bases). V lost 0 bases and J lost 3, with 14 bases in between. The germline V gene has CDR1 SGDLS and CDR2 YYNGEE. The CDR3 is 16 residues long. CDR3 sequence reads: CASSVVEGLGTDTQYF. In nucleotides, the CDR3 is TGTGCCAGCAGCGTAGTAGAGGGCTTGGGGACAGATACGCAGTATTTT.

V is TRBV5-1 and J is TRBJ2-7; D may be TRBD2 (6 bases). The CDR3 covers 15 residues. Germline V gene lookup returns CDR1 SGHRS and CDR2 YFSETQ. V was pared by 0 bases and J by 2 bases, with 12 bases between. CDR3 bases: TGCGCCAGCAGCTTGGCCCGCGGGGCAGCCTACGAGCAGTACTTC. It translates to CASSLARGAAYEQYF.

The V gene is TRBV24-1, the J gene TRBJ1-5; D not certain. CDR3 size: 13 residues. Germline V lookup: CDR1 KGHDR, CDR2 SFDVKD. Trimming shortened V by 2 bases and J by 6 bases, and 7 bases separated the two germline ends. CDR3 DNA sequence: TGTGCCACCAGTGATTCAGGCACTCAGCCCCAGCATTTT. It specifies CATSDSGTQPQHF.

Concerning this clone: Other nucleotide sequences from this sample produce the same CDR3. This rearrangement joins TRBV2 to TRBJ1-1; no clear D gene. CDR3 length: 14 amino acids. Trimming cost V 0 bases and J 3 bases, with 8 bases left between them. Germline CDR1 reads SNHLY; CDR2 reads FYNNEI. CDR3 protein: CASSEARQYTEAFF. The CDR3 nucleotides read TGTGCCAGCAGTGAAGCACGTCAGTACACTGAAGCTTTCTTT.

In this sample, this clone turned up once. The V call is TRBV2, the J call TRBJ1-6; unclear D gene. CDR3 size: 14 residues. The ends were cut back, 10 bases at V and 5 bases at J, with 15 bases in the middle. CDR1 SNHLY and CDR2 FYNNEI come from the germline V gene. CDR3 nucleotide sequence: TGTGCCATCACAGCGGCATTGGATAATTCACCCCTCCACTTT. Amino acids: CAITAALDNSPLHF.

This clone was observed a handful of times. This chain uses TRBV5-1 with TRBJ2-2; 10 bases agree with TRBD1. V was pared by 3 bases and J by 4 bases, with 3 bases of the junction left unmatched. This CDR3 is built from 15 residues. Germline V CDR1 and CDR2: SGHRS, YFSETQ. CDR3 in amino acids: CASSSRQGATGELFF. CDR3 DNA: TGCGCCAGCAGCTCCAGACAGGGGGCCACCGGGGAGCTGTTTTTT.

This clone was detected once. The V gene is TRBV28, the J gene TRBJ2-7; 7 positions match TRBD1. J gave up 0 bases and V 6 bases, and 8 bases lay outside the gene matches. The CDR3 contains 15 residues. Germline V CDR1 and CDR2: MDHEN, SYDVKM. CDR3 amino acids: CASRTPDRSSYEQYF. In DNA, the CDR3 is TGTGCCAGCAGGACACCGGACAGGAGCTCCTACGAGCAGTACTTC.

The rearrangement links TRBV3-1 (or the pseudogene TRBV3-2) to TRBJ2-7; 7 bases align to TRBD1. Germline V gene sequence: CDR1 LGHDT, CDR2 YNNKEL (reference sequence). Germline trimming cut 4 bases from V and 2 bases from J; bases unmatched to any gene: 8. The CDR3 totals 15 residues. The DNA of the CDR3 is TGTGCCAGCAGCCCTCTGACAGGGACAGCCTACGAGCAGTACTTC. It encodes CASSPLTGTAYEQYF.

V and J are TRBV9 and TRBJ2-1; D perhaps matches TRBD2 (6 bases). Germline V CDR1 and CDR2: SGDLS, YYNGEE. CDR3 size: 15 residues. V lost 4 bases and J lost 0, with 11 bases in between. CDR3 DNA sequence: TGTGCCAGCAGCCCCCAGACTAGCTCCTACAATGAGCAGTTCTTC. Protein sequence: CASSPQTSSYNEQFF.

This clone came up once. The chain employs TRBV25-1 and TRBJ1-2, with 7 bases aligning to TRBD1. Trimming removed 4 bases from V and 3 bases from J; junction bases left unmatched: 5. This CDR3 is built from 14 residues. Per the germline V gene, CDR1 is MGHDK and CDR2 is SYGVNS. CDR3: CASSVPGTDYGYTF. The CDR3 DNA reads as TGTGCCAGCAGTGTCCCCGGGACAGACTATGGCTACACCTTC.

The chain links TRBV27 to TRBJ1-2; D may be TRBD1 (6 bases). CDR3 size: 19 residues. From germline, CDR1 is MNHEY and CDR2 SMNVEV (reference sequence). V shed 6 bases and J shed 3 bases, with 29 bases lying between them. CDR3 coding DNA: TGTGCCAGCAGCCACTCCCGGGCCCTCTCGGGGGGCTCCTACTATGGCTACACCTTC. Translating it yields CASSHSRALSGGSYYGYTF.

J is TRBJ2-3 and V is TRBV7-2; 8 positions agree with TRBD2. V gave up 4 bases and J gave up 1 base; unmatched junction bases: 7. Germline loops: CDR1 SGHTA, CDR2 FQGNSA. The CDR3 is made up of 16 amino acids. For the CDR3, the DNA is TGTGCCAGCAGCTACGCCAGCGGGGGAGGCACAGATACGCAGTATTTT. Translation: CASSYASGGGTDTQYF.